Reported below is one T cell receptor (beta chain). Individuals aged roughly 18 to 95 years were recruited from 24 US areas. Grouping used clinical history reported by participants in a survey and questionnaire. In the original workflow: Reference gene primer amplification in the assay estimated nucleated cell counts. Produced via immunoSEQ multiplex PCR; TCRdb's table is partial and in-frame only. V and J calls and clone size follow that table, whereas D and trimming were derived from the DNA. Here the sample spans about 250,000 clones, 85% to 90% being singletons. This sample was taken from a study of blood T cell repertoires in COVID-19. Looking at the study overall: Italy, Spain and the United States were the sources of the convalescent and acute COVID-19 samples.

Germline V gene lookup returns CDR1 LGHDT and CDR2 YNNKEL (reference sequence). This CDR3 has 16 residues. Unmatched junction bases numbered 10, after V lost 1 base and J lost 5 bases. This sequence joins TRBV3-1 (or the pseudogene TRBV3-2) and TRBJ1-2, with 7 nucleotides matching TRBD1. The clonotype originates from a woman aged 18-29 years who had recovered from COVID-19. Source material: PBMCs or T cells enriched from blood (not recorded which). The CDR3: CASSQGQGGYKYGYTF. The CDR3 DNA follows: TGTGCCAGCAGCCAAGGACAGGGCGGGTATAAATATGGCTACACCTTC.